This T cell receptor (beta chain) originates from a study of blood T cell repertoires in COVID-19. The table came from immunoSEQ multiplex PCR; TCRdb's copy has only in-frame clones and leaves some out. The table records 200,000 or so clones, approximately 86% of them present only once. The length of the CDR3 is 19 residues. Germline values: CDR1 LNHNV, CDR2 YYDKDF (reference sequence). V was trimmed by 0 bases and J by 4 bases, leaving 22 bases between them. The V gene is TRBV15, the J gene TRBJ1-5; D perhaps matches TRBD1 (5 bases). Sequencing used PBMCs or T cells enriched from blood (not recorded which). This TCR was sampled from a woman aged 40-49 years with acute COVID-19. The CDR3 coding sequence is TGTGCCACCAGCAGAGATGGGTCCCGGGGGGTAGTGGGTAATCAGCCCCAGCATTTT. Protein: CATSRDGSRGVVGNQPQHF. Full variable domain (remainder filled in from reference TRBV15 and TRBJ1-5): DAMVIQNPRYQVTQFGKPVTLSCSQTLNHNVMYWYQQKSSQAPKLLFHYYDKDFNNEADTPDNFQSRRPNTSFCFLDIRSPGLGDTAMYLCATSRDGSRGVVGNQPQHFGDGTRLSIL.